This T cell receptor (beta chain) was found in a study of T-cell memory formation after mild COVID-19. TCRdb re-called the 5' RACE reads through MiXCR, storing one row per CDR3 protein. This table holds a few hundred thousand distinct CDR3 sequences, roughly 9.4% found once. CDR1 and CDR2 (germline): MDHEN, SYDVKM. CDR3 length: 13 residues. V lost 2 bases, J lost 3 bases, and 8 bases lay in between. Study-wide points: Day 15 to 85 contracting clones showed balanced CD4/CD8; day 15 to 37 expanders favored CD4+. Some clones that responded were present in memory (sampled pre-infection), which suggests cross-reactive memory joined. CD4+ clones that contracted lay mainly in CM and EM; CD8+ ones lay in EMRA.

In this sample, this clonotype turned up many times. Its specificity is not known. The V and J genes are TRBV28 and TRBJ2-7; possible D gene TRBD1, 6 bases. The origin of this receptor is a man younger than 35 who had mild COVID-19 (a few samples of this study predate the infection). Cell type and time point are not known. Sequenced material: PBMCs or a T cell subset sorted from them (not recorded which). CDR3 in DNA: TGTGCCAGCAGTTTAGACAGGTTCTACGAGCAGTACGTC. It encodes CASSLDRFYEQYV.